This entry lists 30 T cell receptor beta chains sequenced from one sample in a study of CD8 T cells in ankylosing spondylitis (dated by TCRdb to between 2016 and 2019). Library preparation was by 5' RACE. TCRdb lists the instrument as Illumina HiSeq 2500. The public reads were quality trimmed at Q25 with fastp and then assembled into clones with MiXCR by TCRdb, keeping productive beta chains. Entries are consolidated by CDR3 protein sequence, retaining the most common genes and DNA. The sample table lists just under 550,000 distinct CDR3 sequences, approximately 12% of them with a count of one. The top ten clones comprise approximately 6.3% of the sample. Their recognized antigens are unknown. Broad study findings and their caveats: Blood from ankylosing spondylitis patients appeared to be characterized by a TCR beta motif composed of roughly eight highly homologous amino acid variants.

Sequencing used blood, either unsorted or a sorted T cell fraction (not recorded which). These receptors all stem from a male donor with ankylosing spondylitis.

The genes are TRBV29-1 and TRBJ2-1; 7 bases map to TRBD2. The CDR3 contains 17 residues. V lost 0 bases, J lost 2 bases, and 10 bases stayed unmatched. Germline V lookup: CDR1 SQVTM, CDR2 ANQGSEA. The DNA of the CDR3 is TGCAGCGTTGAAGATGTGGGGAGGGGACTGCCCTACAATGAGCAGTTCTTC. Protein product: CSVEDVGRGLPYNEQFF.

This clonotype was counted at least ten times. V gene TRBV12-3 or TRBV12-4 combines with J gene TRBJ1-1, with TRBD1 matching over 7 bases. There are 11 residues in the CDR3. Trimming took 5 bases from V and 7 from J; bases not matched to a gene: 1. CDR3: CASSNRGEAFF. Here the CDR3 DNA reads TGTGCCAGCAGTAACAGGGGTGAAGCTTTCTTT.

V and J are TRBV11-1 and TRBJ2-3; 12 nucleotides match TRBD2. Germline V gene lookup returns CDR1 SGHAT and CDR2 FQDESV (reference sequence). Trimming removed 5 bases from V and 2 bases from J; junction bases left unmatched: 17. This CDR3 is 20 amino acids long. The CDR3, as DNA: TGTGCCAGCAGCCACGATGGAGCCCCCGGACTAGCGGGACCCACAGATACGCAGTATTTT. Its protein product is CASSHDGAPGLAGPTDTQYF.

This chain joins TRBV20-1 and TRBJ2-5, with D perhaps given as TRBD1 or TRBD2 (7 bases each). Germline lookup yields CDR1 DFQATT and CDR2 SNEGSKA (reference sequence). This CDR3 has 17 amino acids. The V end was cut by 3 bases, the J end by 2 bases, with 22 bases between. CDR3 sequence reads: CSASLAAGDRLQETQYF. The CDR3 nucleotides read TGCAGTGCTAGTCTGGCGGCGGGGGACAGACTACAAGAGACCCAGTACTTC.

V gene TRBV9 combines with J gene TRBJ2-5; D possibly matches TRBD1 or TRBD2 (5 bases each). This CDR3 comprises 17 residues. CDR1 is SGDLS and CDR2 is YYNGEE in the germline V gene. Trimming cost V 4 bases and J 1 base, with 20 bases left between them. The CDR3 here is CASSPLYHTGLQETQYF. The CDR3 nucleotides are TGTGCCAGCAGCCCCCTCTACCACACAGGACTCCAAGAGACCCAGTACTTC.

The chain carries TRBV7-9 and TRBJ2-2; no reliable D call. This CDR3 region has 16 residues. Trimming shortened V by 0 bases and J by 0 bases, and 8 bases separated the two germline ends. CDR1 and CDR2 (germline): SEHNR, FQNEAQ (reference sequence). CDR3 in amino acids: CASSLALGPNTGELFF. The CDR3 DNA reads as TGTGCCAGCAGCTTAGCGTTGGGCCCGAACACCGGGGAGCTGTTTTTT.

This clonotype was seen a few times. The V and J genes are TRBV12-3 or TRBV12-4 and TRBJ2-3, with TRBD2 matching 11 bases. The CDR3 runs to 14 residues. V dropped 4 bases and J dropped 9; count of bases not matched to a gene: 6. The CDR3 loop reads CASSSLAGGGTQYF. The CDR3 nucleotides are TGTGCCAGCAGTTCGCTAGCGGGAGGAGGGACGCAGTATTTT.

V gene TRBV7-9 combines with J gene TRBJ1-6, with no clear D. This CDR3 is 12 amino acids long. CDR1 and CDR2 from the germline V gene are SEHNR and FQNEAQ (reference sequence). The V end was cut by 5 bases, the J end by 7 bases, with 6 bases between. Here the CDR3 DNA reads TGTGCCAGCAGCCGGGAAAATTCACCCCTCCACTTT. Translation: CASSRENSPLHF.

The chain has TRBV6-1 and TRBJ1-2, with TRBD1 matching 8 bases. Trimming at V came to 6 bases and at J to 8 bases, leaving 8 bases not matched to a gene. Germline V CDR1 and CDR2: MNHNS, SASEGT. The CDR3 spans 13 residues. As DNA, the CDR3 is TGTGCCAGCAGACAAACAGGGGGGGGCGGCTACACCTTC. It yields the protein CASRQTGGGGYTF.

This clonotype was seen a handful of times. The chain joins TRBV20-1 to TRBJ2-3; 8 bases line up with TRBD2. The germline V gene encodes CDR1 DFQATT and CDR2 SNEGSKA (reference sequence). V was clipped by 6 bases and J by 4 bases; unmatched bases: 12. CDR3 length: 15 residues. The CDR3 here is CSAIYGRAGADTQYF. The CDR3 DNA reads TGCAGTGCCATATACGGGAGGGCCGGGGCAGATACGCAGTATTTT.

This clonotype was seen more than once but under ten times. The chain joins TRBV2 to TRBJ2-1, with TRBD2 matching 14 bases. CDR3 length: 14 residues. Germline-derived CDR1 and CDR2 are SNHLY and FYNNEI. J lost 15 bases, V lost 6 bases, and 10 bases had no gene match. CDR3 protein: CASRPGLAGDLGFF. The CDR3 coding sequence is TGTGCCAGCAGGCCGGGACTAGCGGGAGACCTGGGGTTCTTC.

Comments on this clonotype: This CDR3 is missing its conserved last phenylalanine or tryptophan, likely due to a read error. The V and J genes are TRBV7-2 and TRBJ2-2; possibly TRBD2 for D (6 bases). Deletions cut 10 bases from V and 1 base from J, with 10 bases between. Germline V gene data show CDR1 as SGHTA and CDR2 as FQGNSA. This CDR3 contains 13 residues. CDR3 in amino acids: CATARGNTGELFL. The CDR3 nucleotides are TGTGCCACCGCGCGGGGGAACACCGGGGAGCTGTTTCTT.

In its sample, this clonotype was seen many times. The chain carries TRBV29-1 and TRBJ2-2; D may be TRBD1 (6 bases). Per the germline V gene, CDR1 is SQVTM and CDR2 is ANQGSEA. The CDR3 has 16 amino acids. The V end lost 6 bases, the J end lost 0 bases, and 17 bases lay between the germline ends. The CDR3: CSVRPGHLPNTGELFF. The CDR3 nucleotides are TGCAGCGTGCGTCCGGGACACCTCCCGAACACCGGGGAGCTGTTTTTT.

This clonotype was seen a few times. The CDR3 DNA reads TGCGCCAGCGGCCTCGGGACAGGCCTCCTGGGTGGGGGCGAGCAGTACTTC. Translation: CASGLGTGLLGGGEQYF. The gene calls are TRBV5-1 and TRBJ2-7; 8 bases are a match to TRBD1. Germline CDR1 and CDR2: SGHRS and YFSETQ. Unmatched junction bases numbered 21, after V lost 7 bases and J lost 6 bases. This CDR3 is built from 17 residues. Filled out from reference TRBV5-1 and TRBJ2-7, the complete variable domain reads KAGVTQTPRYLIKTRGQQVTLSCSPISGHRSVSWYQQTPGQGLQFLFEYFSETQRNKGNFPGRFSGRQFSNSRSEMNVSTLELGDSALYLCASGLGTGLLGGGEQYFGPGTRLTVT.

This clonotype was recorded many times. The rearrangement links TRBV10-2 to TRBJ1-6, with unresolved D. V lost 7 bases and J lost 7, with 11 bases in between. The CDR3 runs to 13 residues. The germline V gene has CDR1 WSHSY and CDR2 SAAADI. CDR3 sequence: CASKWGNNSPLHF. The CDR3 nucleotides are TGCGCCAGCAAGTGGGGTAACAATTCACCCCTCCACTTT.

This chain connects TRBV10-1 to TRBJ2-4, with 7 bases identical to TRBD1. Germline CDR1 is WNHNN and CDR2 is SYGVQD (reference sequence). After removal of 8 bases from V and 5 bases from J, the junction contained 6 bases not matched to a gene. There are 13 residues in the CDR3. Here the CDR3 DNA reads TGCGCCAGCTCTTGGACAGGTCAAAACATTCAGTACTTC. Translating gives CASSWTGQNIQYF.

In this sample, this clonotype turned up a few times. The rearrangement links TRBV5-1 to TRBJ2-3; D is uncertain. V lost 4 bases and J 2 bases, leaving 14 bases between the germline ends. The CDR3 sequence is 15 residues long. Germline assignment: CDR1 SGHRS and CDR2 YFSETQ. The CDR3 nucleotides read TGCGCCAGCAGCCCGATTTTTACTGCCACAGATACGCAGTATTTT. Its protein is CASSPIFTATDTQYF.

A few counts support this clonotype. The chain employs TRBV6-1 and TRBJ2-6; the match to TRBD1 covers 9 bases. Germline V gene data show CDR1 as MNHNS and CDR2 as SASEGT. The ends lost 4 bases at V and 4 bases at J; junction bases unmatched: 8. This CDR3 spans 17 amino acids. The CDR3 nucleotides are TGTGCCAGCAGTGGGGCCGGGACAGGGATGGGGGCCAACGTCCTGACTTTC. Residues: CASSGAGTGMGANVLTF.

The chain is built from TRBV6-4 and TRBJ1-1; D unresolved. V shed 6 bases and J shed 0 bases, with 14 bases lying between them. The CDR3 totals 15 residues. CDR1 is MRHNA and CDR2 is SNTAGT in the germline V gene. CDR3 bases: TGTGCCAGCAGGAGTCAGGCAACCATGAACACTGAAGCTTTCTTT. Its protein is CASRSQATMNTEAFF.

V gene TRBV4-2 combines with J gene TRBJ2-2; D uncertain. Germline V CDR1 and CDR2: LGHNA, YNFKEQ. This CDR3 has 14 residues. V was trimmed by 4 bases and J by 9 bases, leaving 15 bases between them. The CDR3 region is CASSPGLRCWELFF. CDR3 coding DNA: TGTGCCAGCAGCCCCGGGCTCCGTTGCTGGGAGCTGTTTTTT.

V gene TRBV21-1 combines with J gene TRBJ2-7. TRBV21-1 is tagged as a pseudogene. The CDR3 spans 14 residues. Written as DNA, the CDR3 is TGTGCCAGCATCGCTGCGTACCATTTCTACGAGCAGTACGTC. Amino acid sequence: CASIAAYHFYEQYV.

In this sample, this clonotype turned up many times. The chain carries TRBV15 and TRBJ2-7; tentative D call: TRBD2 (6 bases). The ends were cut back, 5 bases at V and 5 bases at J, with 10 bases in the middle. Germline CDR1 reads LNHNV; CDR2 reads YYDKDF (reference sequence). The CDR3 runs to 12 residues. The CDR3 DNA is TGTGCCACCAGCTTGGGGGGTGACGAGCAGTACGTC. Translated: CATSLGGDEQYV.

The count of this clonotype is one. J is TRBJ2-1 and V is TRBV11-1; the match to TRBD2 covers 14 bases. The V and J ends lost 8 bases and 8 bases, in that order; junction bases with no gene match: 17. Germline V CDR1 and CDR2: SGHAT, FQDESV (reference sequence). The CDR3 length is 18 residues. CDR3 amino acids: CASPPRLAGGYDNDEQFF. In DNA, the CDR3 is TGTGCCAGCCCACCCCGACTAGCGGGAGGGTACGACAACGATGAGCAGTTCTTC. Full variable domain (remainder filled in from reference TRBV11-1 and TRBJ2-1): EAEVAQSPRYKITEKSQAVAFWCDPISGHATLYWYRQILGQGPELLVQFQDESVVDDSQLPKDRFSAERLKGVDSTLKIQPAELGDSAMYLCASPPRLAGGYDNDEQFFGPGTRLTVL.

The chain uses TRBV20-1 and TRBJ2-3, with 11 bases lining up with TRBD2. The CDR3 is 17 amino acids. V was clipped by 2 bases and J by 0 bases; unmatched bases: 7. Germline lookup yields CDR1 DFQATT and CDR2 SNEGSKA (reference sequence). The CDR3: CSARTLAGGTSTDTQYF. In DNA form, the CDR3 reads TGCAGTGCTAGAACCTTAGCGGGAGGGACTAGCACAGATACGCAGTATTTT.

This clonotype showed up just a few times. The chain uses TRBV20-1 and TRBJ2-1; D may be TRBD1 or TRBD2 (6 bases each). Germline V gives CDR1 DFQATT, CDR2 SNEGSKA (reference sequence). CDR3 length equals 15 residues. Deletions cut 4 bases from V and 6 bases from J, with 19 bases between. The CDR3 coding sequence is TGCAGTGCTAAAAGAGGGGGGCATAGAGGCAATGAGCAGTTCTTC. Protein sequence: CSAKRGGHRGNEQFF.

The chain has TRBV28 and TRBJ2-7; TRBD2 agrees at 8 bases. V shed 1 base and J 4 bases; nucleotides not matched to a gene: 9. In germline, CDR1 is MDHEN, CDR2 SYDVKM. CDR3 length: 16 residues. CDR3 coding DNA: TGTGCCAGCAGTTTATCCGGGACTAGTAGGGGGTACGAGCAGTACTTC. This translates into CASSLSGTSRGYEQYF.

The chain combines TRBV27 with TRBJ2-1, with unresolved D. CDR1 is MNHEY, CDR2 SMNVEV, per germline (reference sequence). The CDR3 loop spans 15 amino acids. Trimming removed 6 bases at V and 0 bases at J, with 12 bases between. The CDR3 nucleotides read TGTGCCAGCAGCCTGGATTCTCCCTCCTACAATGAGCAGTTCTTC. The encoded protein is CASSLDSPSYNEQFF.

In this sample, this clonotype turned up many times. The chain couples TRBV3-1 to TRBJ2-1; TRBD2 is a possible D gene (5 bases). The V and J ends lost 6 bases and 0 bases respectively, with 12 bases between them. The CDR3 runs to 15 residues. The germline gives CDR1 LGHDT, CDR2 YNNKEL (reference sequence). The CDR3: CASSPTISSYNEQFF. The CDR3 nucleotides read TGTGCCAGCAGTCCGACTATCAGCTCCTACAATGAGCAGTTCTTC.

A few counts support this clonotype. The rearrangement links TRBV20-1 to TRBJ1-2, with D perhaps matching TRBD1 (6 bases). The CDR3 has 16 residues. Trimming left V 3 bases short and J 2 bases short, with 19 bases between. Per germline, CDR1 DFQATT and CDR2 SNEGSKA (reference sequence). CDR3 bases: TGCAGTGCTAGTCAAGTGTGGGGGGGGCCCAACTATGGCTACACCTTC. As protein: CSASQVWGGPNYGYTF.

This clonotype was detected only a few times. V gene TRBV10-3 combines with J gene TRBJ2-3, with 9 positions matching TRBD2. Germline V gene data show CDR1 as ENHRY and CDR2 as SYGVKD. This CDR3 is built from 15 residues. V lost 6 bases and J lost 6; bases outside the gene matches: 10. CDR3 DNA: TGTGCCATCAGCGAGGGGGCTAGCGGGATTGATACGCAGTATTTT. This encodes CAISEGASGIDTQYF.